These 29 T cell receptor beta chains came from one sample sequenced in a study of identical twins. TCRdb re-called the 5' RACE reads with MiXCR, one entry per CDR3 protein. The profile covers a few hundred thousand distinct CDR3 sequences, with roughly 20% appearing a single time and approximately 12% taken by the ten largest. Sequenced input: naive T cells sorted from blood. The origin of the receptors is a man between 50 and 59 years old in good health.

At least ten counts were recorded for this clonotype. The chain joins TRBV6-2 or TRBV6-3 to TRBJ2-5; TRBD1 matches 7 bases. The V gene end was trimmed by 7 bases and the J gene end by 2 bases; junction bases not matched to a gene: 7. Germline V gene data show CDR1 as MNHEY and CDR2 as SVGEGT. The CDR3 sequence is 14 residues long. The CDR3 nucleotides are TGTGCCAGCACCCGGGACAGAATACAAGAGACCCAGTACTTC. It codes for CASTRDRIQETQYF.

This sequence joins TRBV14 and TRBJ2-1, with 10 bases identical to TRBD2. The length of the CDR3 is 15 residues. Trimming took 6 bases from V and 8 from J; bases not matched to a gene: 10. CDR1 is SGHDN and CDR2 is FVKESK in the germline V gene. The CDR3 is CASSMGLARKHEQFF. CDR3 bases: TGTGCCAGCAGTATGGGACTAGCGAGAAAGCATGAGCAGTTCTTC.

This clonotype was observed many times. J is TRBJ1-5 and V is TRBV20-1; D unresolved. The CDR3 contains 12 residues. The V end was cut by 6 bases, the J end by 2 bases, with 8 bases between. Germline loops: CDR1 DFQATT, CDR2 SNEGSKA (reference sequence). In DNA, the CDR3 is TGCAGTGCGAAGGGTGGCAATCAGCCCCAGCATTTT. It translates to CSAKGGNQPQHF.

The V and J genes are TRBV20-1 and TRBJ1-5; TRBD1 aligns across 9 bases. Germline CDR1 DFQATT, CDR2 SNEGSKA (reference sequence). CDR3 length: 15 residues. Trimming took 5 bases from V and 2 from J; bases not matched to a gene: 7. As DNA, the CDR3 is TGCAGTGCTTTCCGGGACAGGGTGGGCAATCAGCCCCAGCATTTT. Its translation is CSAFRDRVGNQPQHF.

The chain combines TRBV29-1 with TRBJ2-3, with unresolved D. The CDR3 consists of 13 residues. Germline CDR1 SQVTM, CDR2 ANQGSEA. Trimming removed 3 bases from V and 6 bases from J, with 13 bases in between. The CDR3 bases are TGCAGCGTTGATCTCGCACATTTGGATACGCAGTATTTT. Protein: CSVDLAHLDTQYF.

This clonotype has just one count. The V call is TRBV5-8, the J call TRBJ2-3; D is ambiguous. The V and J ends lost 6 bases and 5 bases respectively, with 19 bases between them. The CDR3 contains 15 residues. CDR1 is SGHTS, CDR2 YDEGEE, per germline. In DNA form, the CDR3 reads TGTGCCAGCACTTTACCCCGGGCCTACGGAGATACGCAGTATTTT. Its translation: CASTLPRAYGDTQYF.

This clonotype was found a few times. The chain employs TRBV20-1 and TRBJ2-5, with 7 bases aligning to TRBD1. CDR1 and CDR2 from the germline V gene are DFQATT and SNEGSKA (reference sequence). Germline trimming cut 5 bases from V and 3 bases from J; bases unmatched to any gene: 3. This CDR3 has 12 residues. CDR3 loop: CSALTGKETQYF. CDR3 sequence (DNA): TGCAGTGCTTTGACAGGGAAAGAGACCCAGTACTTC.

The chain has TRBV7-8 and TRBJ2-1; 10 nucleotides line up with TRBD1. The CDR3 is 16 amino acids. Germline V lookup: CDR1 SGHVS, CDR2 FQNEAQ. Trimming cost V 5 bases and J 1 base; bases outside gene matches: 5. The CDR3 DNA is TGTGCCAGCAGCCAGGGGACAGGGGCGTCCTACAATGAGCAGTTCTTC. Translation gives CASSQGTGASYNEQFF. The entire variable domain, with the rest obtained from reference TRBV7-8 and TRBJ2-1, is as follows: GAGVSQSPRYKVAKRGQDVALRCDPISGHVSLFWYQQALGQGPEFLTYFQNEAQLDKSGLPSDRFFAERPEGSVSTLKIQRTQQEDSAVYLCASSQGTGASYNEQFFGPGTRLTVL.

This chain joins TRBV12-3 or TRBV12-4 and TRBJ2-3; D is possibly TRBD2 (6 bases). CDR3 length: 15 residues. V gave up 4 bases and J gave up 0 bases, with 11 bases separating them. CDR3 amino acids: CASSSRTKSTDTQYF. DNA for the CDR3: TGTGCCAGCAGTTCTCGGACTAAGAGCACAGATACGCAGTATTTT.

This clonotype came up many times. The V gene is TRBV11-2, the J gene TRBJ1-6, with 8 bases fitting TRBD1. Per the germline V gene, CDR1 is SGHAT and CDR2 is FQNNGV. There are 18 residues in the CDR3. Trimming removed 5 bases from V and 4 bases from J; junction bases left unmatched: 13. The CDR3 here is CASSGPKTTGVYNSPLHF. CDR3 nucleotide sequence: TGTGCCAGCAGCGGACCCAAAACGACAGGGGTTTATAATTCACCCCTCCACTTT.

The chain couples TRBV10-1 to TRBJ2-2; TRBD1 might be the D (5 bases). Trimming cost V 0 bases and J 5 bases, with 13 bases left between them. The CDR3 loop spans 16 amino acids. CDR1 is WNHNN and CDR2 is SYGVQD in the germline V gene (reference sequence). This CDR3 is CASSESRGAGTGELFF. DNA of the CDR3: TGCGCCAGCAGTGAGTCTAGAGGTGCAGGGACCGGGGAGCTGTTTTTT.

This clonotype was seen only a few times. The V and J genes are TRBV20-1 and TRBJ1-4; TRBD2 might be the D (6 bases). The DNA end is a closer match to TRBJ2-2, so the J assignment may be wrong. This CDR3 has 11 amino acids. Per germline, CDR1 DFQATT and CDR2 SNEGSKA (reference sequence). The CDR3 is CSAREGLELFF. The CDR3 bases are TGCAGTGCTAGAGAGGGACTGGAGCTGTTTTTT.

V is TRBV3-1 and J is TRBJ1-1; unclear D gene. CDR3 size: 16 residues. Trimming cost V 2 bases and J 3 bases, with 16 bases left between them. Germline CDR1 LGHDT, CDR2 YNNKEL (reference sequence). CDR3 DNA: TGTGCCAGCAGCCAAACCCTCACGGACTGGGACACTGAAGCTTTCTTT. Protein: CASSQTLTDWDTEAFF.

In this sample, this clonotype turned up a few times. The chain joins TRBV6-2 or TRBV6-3 to TRBJ2-1, with a possible D match to TRBD1 (7 bases). Germline V gives CDR1 MNHEY, CDR2 SVGEGT. This CDR3 region has 14 residues. V was clipped by 0 bases and J by 9 bases, with 12 bases between them. The CDR3 loop is CASSYSIQGGEQFF. The CDR3 coding sequence is TGTGCCAGCAGTTACTCGATTCAGGGGGGTGAGCAGTTCTTC.

V gene TRBV7-2 combines with J gene TRBJ2-3; TRBD1 might be the D (5 bases). The length of the CDR3 is 16 residues. V was clipped by 0 bases and J by 2 bases, with 12 bases between them. The germline V gene encodes CDR1 SGHTA and CDR2 FQGNSA. The CDR3 sequence: CASSLAAGSYTDTQYF. The CDR3 DNA follows: TGTGCCAGCAGCTTAGCGGCAGGGTCATACACAGATACGCAGTATTTT.

The rearrangement uses TRBV28 and TRBJ1-1; TRBD1 might be the D (6 bases). The CDR3 contains 12 residues. V was shortened by 7 bases and J by 7 bases, with 13 bases between the two germline ends. Germline CDR1 MDHEN, CDR2 SYDVKM. For the CDR3, the DNA is TGTGCCAGCACCACGACAGGAATTGAAGCTTTCTTT. Its translation: CASTTTGIEAFF.

There are many counts of this clonotype. The genes are TRBV10-2 and TRBJ2-5, with 7 bases fitting TRBD1. The germline gives CDR1 WSHSY, CDR2 SAAADI. The V segment lost 2 bases and the J segment 5 bases; nucleotides outside the gene matches: 5. The length of the CDR3 is 14 residues. The CDR3 here is CASSEATGWETQYF. The DNA for the CDR3 is TGCGCCAGCAGTGAGGCGACAGGGTGGGAGACCCAGTACTTC.

The sample holds a few counts of this clonotype. Written as DNA, the CDR3 is TGTGCCAGCAGTTACTCGAACTCCCGATTGGAGACCCAGTACTTC. Its translation is CASSYSNSRLETQYF. This chain links TRBV6-5 with TRBJ2-5, with D uncertain. Germline lookup yields CDR1 MNHEY and CDR2 SVGAGI. This CDR3 has 15 amino acids. Trimming removed 0 bases from V and 5 bases from J, with 13 bases in between.

V usage is TRBV12-3 or TRBV12-4 and J usage is TRBJ1-1; D is uncertain. The CDR3 consists of 14 residues. V dropped 4 bases and J dropped 6 bases, with 15 bases sitting between them. The CDR3 here is CASSSSAWRAEAFF. Written as DNA, the CDR3 is TGTGCCAGCAGTTCTTCCGCGTGGCGAGCTGAAGCTTTCTTT.

The genes are TRBV19 and TRBJ1-1, with unresolved D. The CDR3 totals 12 residues. Trimming left V 3 bases short and J 5 bases short, with 7 bases between. CDR1 and CDR2 (germline): LNHDA, SQIVND (reference sequence). The DNA of the CDR3 is TGTGCCAGTAGTATGCTGGGAACTGAAGCTTTCTTT. It specifies CASSMLGTEAFF.

This chain connects TRBV27 to TRBJ2-1; possible D gene TRBD2, 6 bases. Trimming took off 6 bases at V and 4 bases at J, with 16 bases between the two ends. This CDR3 has 15 amino acids. Germline assignment: CDR1 MNHEY and CDR2 SMNVEV (reference sequence). This CDR3 is CASSPGVGGYNEQFF. CDR3 DNA sequence: TGTGCCAGCAGCCCCGGGGTGGGGGGTTACAATGAGCAGTTCTTC.

This clonotype was counted only a few times. CDR3 sequence reads: CASRPGQQRTYEQYF. DNA for the CDR3: TGTGCCAGCAGGCCGGGACAGCAGAGGACCTACGAGCAGTACTTC. The chain links TRBV6-2 or TRBV6-3 to TRBJ2-7, with TRBD1 matching over 7 bases. The length of the CDR3 is 15 residues. Germline V gene lookup returns CDR1 MNHEY and CDR2 SVGEGT. The trim removed 6 bases at V and 2 bases at J, leaving 10 bases unmatched.

The J gene is TRBJ2-7, the V gene TRBV12-3 or TRBV12-4; 9 bases align to TRBD2. Trimming at V came to 4 bases and at J to 0 bases, leaving 7 bases not matched to a gene. CDR3 length: 16 amino acids. The CDR3 region is CASSSRTSDDSYEQYF. The CDR3 bases are TGTGCCAGCAGTTCCAGGACTAGCGACGACTCCTACGAGCAGTACTTC.

Details on this clonotype: The CDR3 carries no conserved terminal phenylalanine or tryptophan, so it likely arises from a read error. The genes are TRBV11-2 and TRBJ2-2; 8 nucleotides line up with TRBD2. This CDR3 contains 16 residues. With V trimmed by 5 bases and J by 7 bases, 12 bases remained unmatched. Per the germline V gene, CDR1 is SGHAT and CDR2 is FQNNGV. CDR3 in amino acids: CASSHIAGPRFGELFS. As DNA, the CDR3 is TGTGCCAGCAGCCACATAGCGGGACCCCGGTTCGGGGAGCTGTTTTCT.

The V call is TRBV13, the J call TRBJ2-5, with D possibly being TRBD2 (6 bases). Trimming cost V 5 bases and J 5 bases, with 12 bases left between them. Germline V gene data show CDR1 as PRHDT and CDR2 as FYEKMQ (reference sequence). This CDR3 is built from 13 residues. The CDR3 protein is CASSLRLVETQYF. The CDR3, as DNA: TGTGCCAGCAGCCTACGACTAGTGGAGACCCAGTACTTC.

This clonotype appeared many times. The J gene is TRBJ2-1, the V gene TRBV7-9; weak D call: TRBD2 (6 bases). Germline V gene lookup returns CDR1 SEHNR and CDR2 FQNEAQ (reference sequence). The length of the CDR3 is 12 residues. Trimming left V 7 bases short and J 7 bases short, with 11 bases between. The CDR3 loop reads CASKQAGNEQFF. CDR3 nucleotides: TGTGCCAGCAAACAGGCGGGGAATGAGCAGTTCTTC.

The chain has TRBV3-1 and TRBJ2-1, with D tentatively TRBD1 (5 bases). CDR1 and CDR2 (germline): LGHDT, YNNKEL (reference sequence). CDR3 length: 14 residues. V was shortened by 1 base and J by 9 bases, with 13 bases between the two germline ends. The CDR3 spells CASSQGSGRGEQFF. The CDR3 DNA sequence: TGTGCCAGCAGCCAAGGTTCGGGTAGGGGTGAGCAGTTCTTC.

This clonotype came up once. The chain uses TRBV28 and TRBJ2-1; possibly TRBD2 for D (6 bases). Germline assignment: CDR1 MDHEN and CDR2 SYDVKM. V lost 8 bases and J lost 15, with 20 bases in between. The CDR3 spans 12 residues. CDR3 amino acids: CASGRQIKTVFF. In nucleotides, the CDR3 is TGTGCCAGCGGGAGGCAGATCAAGACAGTGTTCTTC. The variable domain in full, completed from reference TRBV28 and TRBJ2-1, reads DVKVTQSSRYLVKRTGEKVFLECVQDMDHENMFWYRQDPGLGLRLIYFSYDVKMKEKGDIPEGYSVSREKKERFSLILESASTNQTSMYLCASGRQIKTVFFGPGTRLTVL.

This clonotype was counted a few times. The rearrangement links TRBV10-3 to TRBJ2-1; 7 nucleotides match TRBD2. Germline V gene data show CDR1 as ENHRY and CDR2 as SYGVKD. The J segment lost 6 bases and the V segment lost 11 bases, leaving 7 bases of the junction unmatched. The CDR3 length is 12 residues. In DNA, the CDR3 is TGTGCCGCGGGAGCCAATTTCAATGAGCAGTTCTTC. Residues: CAAGANFNEQFF.